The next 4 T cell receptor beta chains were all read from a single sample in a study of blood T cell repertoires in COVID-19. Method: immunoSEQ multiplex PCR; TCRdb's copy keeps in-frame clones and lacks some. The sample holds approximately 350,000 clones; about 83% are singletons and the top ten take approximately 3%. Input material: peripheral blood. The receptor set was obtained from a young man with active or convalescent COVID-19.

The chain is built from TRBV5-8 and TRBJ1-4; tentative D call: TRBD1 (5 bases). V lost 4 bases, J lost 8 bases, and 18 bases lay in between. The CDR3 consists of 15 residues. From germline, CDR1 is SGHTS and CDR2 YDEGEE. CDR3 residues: CASSPPIGAREKLFF. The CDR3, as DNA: TGTGCCAGCAGCCCGCCTATAGGGGCGCGGGAAAAACTGTTTTTT.

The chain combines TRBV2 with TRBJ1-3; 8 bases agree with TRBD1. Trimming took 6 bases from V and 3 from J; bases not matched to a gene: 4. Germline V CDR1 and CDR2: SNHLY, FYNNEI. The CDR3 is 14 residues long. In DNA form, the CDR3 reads TGTGCCAGCAGCCTAGACAGGGGTGGAAACACCATATATTTT. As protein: CASSLDRGGNTIYF.

The DNA of the CDR3 is TGTGCCAGCCTTCAGGGGGTGCGGCCATTCACTGAAGCTTTCTTT. This encodes CASLQGVRPFTEAFF. The chain recombines TRBV6-6 with TRBJ1-1; 7 bases agree with TRBD1. Germline lookup yields CDR1 MNHNY and CDR2 SVGAGI (reference sequence). The CDR3 is made up of 15 amino acids. V trimming: 8 bases; J trimming: 4 bases; junction bases outside the gene matches: 13.

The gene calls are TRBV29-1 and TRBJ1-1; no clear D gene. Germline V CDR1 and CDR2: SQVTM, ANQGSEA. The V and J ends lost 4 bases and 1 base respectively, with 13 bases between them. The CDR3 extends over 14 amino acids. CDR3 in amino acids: CSVVSRDGNTEAFF. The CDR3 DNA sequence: TGCAGCGTTGTTTCGCGCGATGGGAACACTGAAGCTTTCTTT.